This T cell receptor (beta chain) was profiled in a study of blood T cells in healthy people across ages. General study results and limits: The authors considered diversity estimates from one million T cells to be underestimates.

The CDR3 loop spans 14 amino acids. Per the germline V gene, CDR1 is ENHRY and CDR2 is SYGVKD. Concerning this clonotype: Its target is unknown.

A second about 7 to 11 cycle PCR used barcoded and J-beta primers. TCRdb re-called the 5' RACE reads with MiXCR, one entry per CDR3 protein. The sample shows 920,000 or so distinct CDR3 sequences, 40% to 55% of them seen only once. This clonotype was obtained from a woman in her sixties in good health. The chain carries TRBV10-3 and TRBJ2-1, with 7 bases aligning to TRBD2. TRBJ2-7 explains the end of the DNA better; the J call may be wrong. The specimen was blood. CDR3 bases: TGTGCCATCAGTGAAAAGCGGGACTACAATGAGCAGTACTTC. As protein: CAISEKRDYNEQYF.